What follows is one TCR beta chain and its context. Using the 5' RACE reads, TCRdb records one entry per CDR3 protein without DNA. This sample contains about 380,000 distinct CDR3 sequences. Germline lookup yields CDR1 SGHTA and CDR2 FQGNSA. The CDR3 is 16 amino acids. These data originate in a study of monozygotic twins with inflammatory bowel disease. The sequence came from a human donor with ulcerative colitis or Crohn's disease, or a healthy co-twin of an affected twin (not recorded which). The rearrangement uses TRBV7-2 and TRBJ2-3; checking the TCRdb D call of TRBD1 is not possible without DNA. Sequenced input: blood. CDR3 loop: CASLKQGAWGTDTQYF. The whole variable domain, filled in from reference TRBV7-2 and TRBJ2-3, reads GAGVSQSPSNKVTEKGKDVELRCDPISGHTALYWYRQSLGQGLEFLIYFQGNSAPDKSGLPSDRFSAERTGGSVSTLTIQRTQQEDSAVYLCASLKQGAWGTDTQYFGPGTRLTVL.